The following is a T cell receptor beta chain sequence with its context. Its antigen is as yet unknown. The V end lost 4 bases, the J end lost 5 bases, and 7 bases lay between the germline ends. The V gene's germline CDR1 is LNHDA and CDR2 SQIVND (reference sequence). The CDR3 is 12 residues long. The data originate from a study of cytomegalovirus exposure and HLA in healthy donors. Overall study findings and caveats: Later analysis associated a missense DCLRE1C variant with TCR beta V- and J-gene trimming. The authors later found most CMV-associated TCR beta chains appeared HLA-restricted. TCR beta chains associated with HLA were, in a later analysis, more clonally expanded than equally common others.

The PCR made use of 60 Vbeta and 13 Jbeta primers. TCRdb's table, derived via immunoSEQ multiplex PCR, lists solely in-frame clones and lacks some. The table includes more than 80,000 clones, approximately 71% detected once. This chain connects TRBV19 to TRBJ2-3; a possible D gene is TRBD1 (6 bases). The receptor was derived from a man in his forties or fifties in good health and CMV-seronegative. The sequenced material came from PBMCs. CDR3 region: CASSTQGDTQYF. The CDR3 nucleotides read TGTGCCAGTAGTACACAGGGAGATACGCAGTATTTT.